This T cell receptor beta chain was sequenced in a study of graft-versus-host responses after intestinal transplantation. The sample holds a few counts of this clone. Produced via immunoSEQ multiplex PCR; TCRdb's table is partial and in-frame only. Here the sample spans more than 50,000 clones, around 91% being singletons. V trimming: 1 base; J trimming: 5 bases; junction bases outside the gene matches: 13. The germline gives CDR1 LNHDA, CDR2 SQIVND (reference sequence). CDR3 length: 18 residues. The source of this sequence is a human patient who received an intestinal transplant, so some T cells may come from the graft donor. The sample here was PBMCs, taken 118 days after intestinal transplantation. The rearrangement joins TRBV19 to TRBJ2-1, with 8 bases fitting TRBD2. The CDR3 spells CASSIGHQGLGLDNEQFF. Here the CDR3 DNA reads TGTGCCAGTAGTATAGGTCACCAAGGTCTGGGACTAGACAATGAGCAGTTCTTC.